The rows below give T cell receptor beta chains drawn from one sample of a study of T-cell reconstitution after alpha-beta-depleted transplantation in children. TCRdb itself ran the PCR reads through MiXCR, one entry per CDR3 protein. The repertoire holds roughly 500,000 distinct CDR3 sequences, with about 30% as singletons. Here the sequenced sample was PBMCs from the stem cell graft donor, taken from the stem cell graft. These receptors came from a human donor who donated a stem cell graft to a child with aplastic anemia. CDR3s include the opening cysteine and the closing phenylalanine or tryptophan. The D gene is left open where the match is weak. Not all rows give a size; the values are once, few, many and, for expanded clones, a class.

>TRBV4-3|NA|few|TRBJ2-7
CASSQDRGNFYEQYF
TGCGCCAGCAGCCAAGATCGAGGGAATTTCTACGAGCAGTACTTC
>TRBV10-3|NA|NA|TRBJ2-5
CAIRREEDFGTQYF
TGTGCCATCAGACGTGAGGAAGATTTTGGGACCCAGTACTTC
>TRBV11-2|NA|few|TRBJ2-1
CASSLAGPGEQFF
TGTGCCAGCAGCTTAGCTGGCCCCGGGGAGCAGTTCTTC
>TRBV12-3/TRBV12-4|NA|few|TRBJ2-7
CASRSSVYEQYF
TGTGCCAGCCGTTCTAGCGTCTACGAGCAGTACTTC
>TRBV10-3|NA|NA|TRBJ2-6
CAIRADTGANVLTF
TGTGCCATCAGAGCGGACACTGGGGCCAACGTCCTGACTTTC
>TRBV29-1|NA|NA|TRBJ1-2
CSVEPYSYGYTF
TGCAGCGTTGAGCCGTACAGCTATGGCTACACCTTC
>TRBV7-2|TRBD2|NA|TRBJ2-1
CASSWTSGSYNEQFF
TGTGCCAGCAGCTGGACTAGCGGGAGCTACAATGAGCAGTTCTTC
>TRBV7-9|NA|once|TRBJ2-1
CASSLVRQNEQFF
TGTGCCAGCAGCTTAGTGAGACAGAATGAGCAGTTCTTC
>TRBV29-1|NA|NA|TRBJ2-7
CSVGQDISYEQYF
TGCAGCGTTGGACAGGATATCTCCTACGAGCAGTACTTC
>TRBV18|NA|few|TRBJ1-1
CASSPALTNTEAFF
TGTGCCAGCTCACCTGCTCTTACGAACACTGAAGCTTTCTTT
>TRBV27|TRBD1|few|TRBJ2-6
CAIQGADGANVLTF
TGTGCCATCCAGGGGGCGGATGGGGCCAACGTCCTGACTTTC
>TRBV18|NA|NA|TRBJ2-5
CASSPPGTPKETQYF
TGTGCCAGCTCACCACCCGGCACCCCCAAAGAGACCCAGTACTTC
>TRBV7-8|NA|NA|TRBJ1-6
CASSWGLNSPLHF
TGTGCCAGCAGTTGGGGCCTTAATTCACCCCTCCACTTT
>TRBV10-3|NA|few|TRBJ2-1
CAISDLEEDEQFF
TGTGCCATCAGTGATTTAGAAGAGGATGAGCAGTTCTTC
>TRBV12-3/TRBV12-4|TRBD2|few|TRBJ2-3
CASSLSGGSGGTDTQYF
TGTGCCAGCAGTTTGTCAGGCGGGAGCGGAGGCACAGATACGCAGTATTTT
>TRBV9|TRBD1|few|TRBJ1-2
CASSVDWTGVSFDGYTF
TGTGCCAGCAGCGTAGATTGGACAGGGGTCTCGTTTGATGGCTACACCTTC
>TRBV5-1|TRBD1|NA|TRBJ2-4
CASSWGQGGWYF
TGCGCCAGCAGCTGGGGACAGGGCGGTTGGTACTTC
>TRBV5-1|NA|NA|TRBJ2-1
CASSLEDSLRDEQFF
TGCGCCAGCAGCTTGGAAGACAGTTTAAGGGATGAGCAGTTCTTC
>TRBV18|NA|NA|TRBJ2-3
CASSPNGRSTQYF
TGTGCCAGCTCACCGAATGGCCGGAGTACGCAGTATTTT
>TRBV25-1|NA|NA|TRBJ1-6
CASSDNSPLHF
TGTGCCAGCAGTGATAATTCACCCCTCCACTTT
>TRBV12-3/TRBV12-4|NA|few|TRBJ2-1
CASSIANEQFF
TGTGCCAGCTCAATCGCCAATGAGCAGTTCTTC
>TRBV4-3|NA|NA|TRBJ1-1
CASSHGRGNTEAFF
TGCGCCAGCAGCCACGGGCGAGGGAACACTGAAGCTTTCTTT
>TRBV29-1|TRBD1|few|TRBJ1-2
CSVDTTGDRGYTF
TGCAGCGTTGATACGACAGGGGATCGTGGCTACACCTTC
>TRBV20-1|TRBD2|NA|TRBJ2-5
CSIRGREGRETQYF
TGCAGTATTCGGGGGCGGGAGGGCCGAGAGACCCAGTACTTC
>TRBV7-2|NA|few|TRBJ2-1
CASSRTVNEQFF
TGTGCCAGCAGCCGGACTGTCAATGAGCAGTTCTTC
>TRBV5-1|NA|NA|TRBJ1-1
CASSPGSTFNTEAFF
TGCGCCAGCAGCCCCGGGTCGACGTTTAACACTGAAGCTTTCTTT
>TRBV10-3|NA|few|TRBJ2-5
CAISGEQETQYF
TGTGCCATCAGTGGAGAGCAAGAGACCCAGTACTTC
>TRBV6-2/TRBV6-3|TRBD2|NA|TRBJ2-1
CASSYSIAGAYNEQFF
TGTGCCAGCAGTTACTCGATAGCGGGAGCGTACAATGAGCAGTTCTTC